This paragraph covers one T cell receptor beta chain sequence. One end of the junction fails to match germline, which may point to a read error. This sample is part of a study of blood T cell repertoires in COVID-19. For the study at large: Sources were T cells, B-cell-depleted T cells, or PBMCs; the material itself was cDNA or gDNA.

The CDR3 spans 14 residues. The germline gives CDR1 MNHNS, CDR2 SASEGT. Original analysis: Counts of nucleated cells, estimated from reference gene primer amplification, were obtained. TCRdb's table, derived via immunoSEQ multiplex PCR, lists solely in-frame clones and lacks some. The DNA gave D and trimming, while V, J and clone size come from that table. Seen here are 380,000 or so clones, roughly 90% observed once, and the top ten hold 0.95% to 1.5%. The chain employs TRBV6-1 and TRBJ1-2, with D unresolved. The source of this sequence is a man between 40 and 49 years old with acute or convalescent COVID-19. Material: peripheral blood. The CDR3 sequence is CANSDQHARYGYTF. CDR3 nucleotide sequence: TGTGCCAACAGTGATCAACACGCTCGCTATGGCTACACCTTC.